A single sample gave rise to the 27 T cell receptor beta chains below, sequenced in a study of blood T cell repertoires in COVID-19. Some clones are missing from TCRdb's copy, which holds only in-frame ones; the method was immunoSEQ multiplex PCR. The sample yields roughly 130,000 clones, 80% to 90% seen once. The sequenced sample was peripheral blood. The source of these receptors is a man in his sixties with active or convalescent COVID-19.

V gene TRBV28 combines with J gene TRBJ2-2; D ambiguous. V lost 2 bases, J lost 4 bases, and 11 bases lay in between. The CDR3 length is 15 residues. In germline, CDR1 is MDHEN, CDR2 SYDVKM. The CDR3, as DNA: TGTGCCAGCAGTTTAGTGATAGTCCCCACCGGGGAGCTGTTTTTT. Protein product: CASSLVIVPTGELFF.

The chain recombines TRBV3-1 (or the pseudogene TRBV3-2) with TRBJ1-4; TRBD1 is a possible D gene (6 bases). Trimming removed 6 bases from V and 8 bases from J, with 13 bases in between. The CDR3 loop spans 13 amino acids. CDR1 and CDR2 from the germline V gene are LGHDT and YNNKEL (reference sequence). The CDR3 region has the DNA TGTGCCAGCAGACAGGGTGGTGGCGAAAAACTGTTTTTT. Protein sequence: CASRQGGGEKLFF.

This chain connects TRBV7-9 to TRBJ2-3; 8 bases are a match to TRBD2. CDR1 SEHNR and CDR2 FQNEAQ come from the germline V gene (reference sequence). This CDR3 region has 17 residues. V lost 7 bases to trimming and J lost 1 base; unmatched junction nucleotides: 13. The CDR3: CASTTPKAGVGTDTQYF. The CDR3 coding sequence is TGTGCCAGCACCACTCCGAAAGCGGGAGTGGGCACAGATACGCAGTATTTT.

This rearrangement joins TRBV7-9 to TRBJ2-2, with D tentatively TRBD1 (6 bases). The CDR3 extends over 15 amino acids. Germline CDR1 SEHNR, CDR2 FQNEAQ (reference sequence). The ends were cut back, 4 bases at V and 2 bases at J, with 11 bases in the middle. The CDR3 reads CASSSQGLNTGELFF. The DNA of the CDR3 is TGTGCCAGCAGCTCGCAGGGGCTAAACACCGGGGAGCTGTTTTTT. The full variable domain, rest sourced from reference TRBV7-9 and TRBJ2-2, is DTGVSQNPRHKITKRGQNVTFRCDPISEHNRLYWYRQTLGQGPEFLTYFQNEAQLEKSRLLSDRFSAERPKGSFSTLEIQRTEQGDSAMYLCASSSQGLNTGELFFGEGSRLTVL.

This clone is a singleton in its sample. The rearrangement links TRBV30 to TRBJ2-7, with 12 bases lining up with TRBD2. Germline loops: CDR1 GTSNPN, CDR2 SVGIG (reference sequence). The V segment lost 5 bases and the J segment 5 bases; nucleotides outside the gene matches: 10. The CDR3 length is 15 residues. The CDR3 DNA follows: TGTGCCTGGCGAAGAGTACTAGCGGGAGGAGACGAGCAGTACTTC. As protein: CAWRRVLAGGDEQYF.

The genes are TRBV9 and TRBJ2-7, with D uncertain. The ends were cut back, 1 base at V and 0 bases at J, with 8 bases in the middle. The CDR3 runs 14 residues. The germline CDR1 and CDR2 sequences are SGDLS and YYNGEE. The CDR3 nucleotides are TGTGCCAGCAGCGTAAGCGACGTCTCCTACGAGCAGTACTTC. Amino acid sequence: CASSVSDVSYEQYF.

V and J are TRBV10-3 and TRBJ1-3; D remains unclear. The CDR3 is 13 residues long. Germline V gives CDR1 ENHRY, CDR2 SYGVKD. V was trimmed by 8 bases and J by 2 bases, leaving 10 bases between them. CDR3 region: CAIGHSTGNTIYF. Here the CDR3 DNA reads TGTGCCATCGGGCACAGTACTGGAAACACCATATATTTT.

The rearrangement links TRBV11-3 to TRBJ1-1; D is undetermined. Looked up from germline, CDR1 is SGHNT and CDR2 is YENEEA. CDR3 length: 14 residues. The V end was cut by 2 bases, the J end by 1 base, with 8 bases between. DNA of the CDR3: TGTGCCAGCAGCTTAACCAGTAAGAACACTGAAGCTTTCTTT. Protein product: CASSLTSKNTEAFF.

The CDR3 here is CASSPTILRGFSGNTIYF. DNA for the CDR3: TGTGCCAGCAGTCCGACCATTCTTAGGGGGTTCTCTGGAAACACCATATATTTT. The gene calls are TRBV6-6 and TRBJ1-3; D is perhaps TRBD1 (6 bases). Looked up from germline, CDR1 is MNHNY and CDR2 is SVGAGI (reference sequence). Between the trimmed V and J ends, which lost 5 bases and 0 bases, there was a span of 20 bases. The CDR3 sequence is 18 residues long.

The V call is TRBV7-6, the J call TRBJ1-3; a possible D gene is TRBD1 (5 bases). Germline assignment: CDR1 SGHVS and CDR2 FNYEAQ. With 4 bases removed from V and 2 bases from J, the gap between germline ends came to 21 bases. The CDR3 has 18 residues. CDR3 region: CASSSRSRQGITGNTIYF. CDR3 in DNA: TGTGCCAGCAGCTCTCGGTCTCGGCAGGGAATCACTGGAAACACCATATATTTT. The full variable domain, with the rest looked up from reference TRBV7-6 and TRBJ1-3, is GAGVSQSPRYKVTKRGQDVALRCDPISGHVSLYWYRQALGQGPEFLTYFNYEAQQDKSGLPNDRFSAERPEGSISTLTIQRTEQRDSAMYRCASSSRSRQGITGNTIYFGEGSWLTVV.

The chain couples TRBV29-1 to TRBJ2-1, with 10 positions matching TRBD2. CDR3 length: 14 amino acids. V shed 7 bases and J 2 bases; nucleotides not matched to a gene: 5. CDR1 SQVTM and CDR2 ANQGSEA come from the germline V gene. CDR3 bases: TGCAGCGCCGGAGGACTAGCGGCCTACAATGAGCAGTTCTTC. Translating it yields CSAGGLAAYNEQFF.

This chain connects TRBV19 to TRBJ1-2; D is perhaps TRBD1 (6 bases). Trimming took off 4 bases at V and 7 bases at J, with 13 bases between the two ends. The CDR3 extends over 13 amino acids. The germline gives CDR1 LNHDA, CDR2 SQIVND (reference sequence). The CDR3 loop is CASSSGGRFGYTF. The CDR3 DNA sequence: TGTGCCAGTAGTAGCGGGGGGCGCTTTGGCTACACCTTC.

V usage is TRBV11-3 and J usage is TRBJ2-1, with 8 bases lining up with TRBD2. Per germline, CDR1 SGHNT and CDR2 YENEEA. The CDR3 has 14 residues. Trimming took 5 bases from V and 7 from J; bases not matched to a gene: 7. For the CDR3, the DNA is TGTGCCAGCAGCAGCGGAGCGGGAGCGAATGAGCAGTTCTTC. This codes for CASSSGAGANEQFF.

The rearrangement uses TRBV7-2 and TRBJ1-4, with TRBD1 identical over 8 bases. V was clipped by 0 bases and J by 7 bases; unmatched bases: 4. Germline CDR1 reads SGHTA; CDR2 reads FQGNSA. The CDR3 runs 15 residues. The CDR3 DNA follows: TGTGCCAGCAGCTTAGCCAGGGGGCAGGGTGAAAAACTGTTTTTT. It codes for CASSLARGQGEKLFF.

The rearrangement links TRBV12-5 to TRBJ2-3, with 8 bases identical to TRBD2. Germline loops: CDR1 LGHNT, CDR2 FRNRAP. CDR3 length: 22 residues. V gave up 0 bases and J gave up 4 bases; unmatched junction bases: 24. The CDR3 coding sequence is TGTGCTAGTGGTTTGGTATGGCCCGATGTGGCGGGAGGCCCCCTTCCTTCAGATACGCAGTATTTT. Amino acids: CASGLVWPDVAGGPLPSDTQYF.

The rearrangement links TRBV7-3 to TRBJ1-1; D might be TRBD1 (5 bases). V was shortened by 0 bases and J by 5 bases, with 10 bases between the two germline ends. The CDR3 runs 14 residues. Germline V CDR1 and CDR2: SGHTA, FQGTGA. CDR3 in amino acids: CASSLTVQVTEAFF. The CDR3 coding sequence is TGTGCCAGCAGCTTAACCGTACAGGTAACTGAAGCTTTCTTT.

This sequence joins TRBV7-2 and TRBJ1-2, with a tentative D call TRBD1 (5 bases). This CDR3 contains 13 residues. Trimming pared 5 bases from V and 2 bases from J, leaving 9 bases between. Germline lookup yields CDR1 SGHTA and CDR2 FQGNSA. CDR3 nucleotide sequence: TGTGCCAGCAGCAGACGACAGAACTATGGCTACACCTTC. It yields the protein CASSRRQNYGYTF.

This chain connects TRBV28 to TRBJ1-5, with 7 positions matching TRBD1. The germline CDR1 and CDR2 sequences are MDHEN and SYDVKM. The V gene end was trimmed by 1 base and the J gene end by 2 bases; junction bases not matched to a gene: 2. The CDR3 covers 15 residues. The CDR3 DNA is TGTGCCAGCAGTTTATTTGGGACAGGCAATCAGCCCCAGCATTTT. As protein: CASSLFGTGNQPQHF.

This rearrangement joins TRBV5-1 to TRBJ1-3; perhaps TRBD1 as D (5 bases). The V and J ends lost 1 base and 0 bases respectively, with 14 bases between them. The CDR3 is 17 residues long. In germline, CDR1 is SGHRS, CDR2 YFSETQ. This CDR3 is CASSLTANTGSGNTIYF. CDR3 sequence (DNA): TGCGCCAGCAGCTTGACCGCAAATACAGGCTCTGGAAACACCATATATTTT.

The chain carries TRBV19 and TRBJ1-2; tentatively, D is TRBD1 (6 bases). The germline gives CDR1 LNHDA, CDR2 SQIVND (reference sequence). V was cut by 0 bases and J by 3 bases, with 14 bases left in between. The CDR3 length is 16 residues. The CDR3 protein is CASSIDPAGVDYGYTF. In nucleotides, the CDR3 is TGTGCCAGTAGTATAGATCCGGCAGGGGTTGACTATGGCTACACCTTC.

As concerns this clone: The sample carries other DNA sequences with the same CDR3. The chain has TRBV6-5 and TRBJ1-2, with D unclear. Trimming left V 6 bases short and J 2 bases short, with 10 bases between. CDR3 length: 13 residues. Per germline, CDR1 MNHEY and CDR2 SVGAGI. The CDR3 here is CASRDSSNYGYTF. The CDR3 DNA is TGTGCCAGCAGGGACTCTTCCAACTATGGCTACACCTTC.

This rearrangement joins TRBV11-2 to TRBJ1-2, with D maybe TRBD1 (6 bases). Germline CDR1 reads SGHAT; CDR2 reads FQNNGV. The CDR3 has 12 amino acids. V lost 4 bases to trimming and J lost 6 bases, with 9 bases between them. CDR3 amino acids: CASSSQGNGYTF. CDR3 in DNA: TGTGCCAGCAGCTCACAGGGAAATGGCTACACCTTC.

In its sample, this clone was seen a few times. The chain couples TRBV5-4 to TRBJ1-1; D perhaps matches TRBD1 (5 bases). CDR1 SGHNT and CDR2 YYREEE come from the germline V gene (reference sequence). Trimming cost V 4 bases and J 4 bases, with 11 bases left between them. This CDR3 is 13 amino acids long. The CDR3 loop reads CASSRVGATEAFF. The CDR3 nucleotides are TGTGCCAGCAGCCGAGTAGGGGCCACTGAAGCTTTCTTT.

The gene calls are TRBV5-1 and TRBJ1-5; possibly TRBD1 for D (6 bases). CDR1 and CDR2 (germline): SGHRS, YFSETQ. The V gene lost 0 bases and the J gene lost 9 bases, with 13 bases spanning the gap. This CDR3 contains 14 residues. The CDR3 sequence is CASSLDTGTGPQHF. The CDR3 bases are TGCGCCAGCAGCTTGGATACAGGGACGGGGCCCCAGCATTTT. The variable domain in full, with the rest retrieved from reference TRBV5-1 and TRBJ1-5, is KAGVTQTPRYLIKTRGQQVTLSCSPISGHRSVSWYQQTPGQGLQFLFEYFSETQRNKGNFPGRFSGRQFSNSRSEMNVSTLELGDSALYLCASSLDTGTGPQHFGDGTRLSIL.

V is TRBV3-1 (or the pseudogene TRBV3-2) and J is TRBJ2-1; D might be TRBD2 (6 bases). Germline V CDR1 and CDR2: LGHDT, YNNKEL (reference sequence). CDR3 length: 13 residues. V gave up 3 bases and J gave up 8 bases, with 11 bases separating them. In DNA form, the CDR3 reads TGTGCCAGCAGCCACGTGTCTAGCGATGAGCAGTTCTTC. Its translation: CASSHVSSDEQFF.

The chain is built from TRBV7-6 and TRBJ2-7; no clear D. Trimming took 0 bases from V and 0 from J, leaving 6 bases between them. Germline V gene data show CDR1 as SGHVS and CDR2 as FNYEAQ. CDR3 length: 14 amino acids. The CDR3 region is CASSLARSSYEQYF. The CDR3 coding sequence is TGTGCCAGCAGCTTAGCCCGGAGCTCCTACGAGCAGTACTTC.

This clone was observed once. The chain has TRBV7-2 and TRBJ2-7; D gene uncertain. The germline V gene encodes CDR1 SGHTA and CDR2 FQGNSA. The CDR3 totals 14 residues. Trimming took off 5 bases at V and 0 bases at J, with 11 bases between the two ends. The CDR3 spells CASSTQSRSYEQYF. CDR3 in DNA: TGTGCCAGCAGCACCCAGTCCCGCTCCTACGAGCAGTACTTC.